This T cell receptor (beta chain) was captured in a study of cytomegalovirus exposure and HLA in healthy donors. About the research overall: The same platform used for the 500 to 850 first-cohort repertoires was also used for the 120 validation repertoires, as a later analysis reported. Study results and limitations: Among TCR beta chains, those listed as cytomegalovirus-associated numbered over 150. In the 95 to 150 validation repertoires, a later analysis found that first-cohort TCR clusters tended to co-occur. Among the CMV-associated chains, a few were confirmed in vitro as specific for CMV antigens.

With regard to this clone: The antigen remains undetermined.

Here immunoSEQ multiplex PCR was the method, and the copy in TCRdb shows in-frame clones only, minus some. The table includes roughly 68,000 clones, more than 95% detected once. Deletions cut 5 bases from V and 1 base from J, with 5 bases between. The length of the CDR3 is 12 residues. CDR1 and CDR2 (germline): SNHLY, FYNNEI. V and J are TRBV2 and TRBJ1-1; D is undetermined. The sample was PBMCs. The sequence was obtained from a man aged 18 to 35 in good health and CMV-seronegative. The CDR3 DNA is TGTGCCAGCAGTCTCAGGAACACTGAAGCTTTCTTT. The encoded protein is CASSLRNTEAFF.